The 20 T cell receptor beta chains presented below share a single source sample, sequenced in a study of response to subunit inactivated influenza vaccine. MiXCR was run by TCRdb on the RT-PCR reads, yielding one entry per CDR3 protein. The table records some 800,000 distinct CDR3 sequences, around 20% of them present only once. The specimen comprised PBMCs from blood, sampled roughly 5 days after vaccination. All receptors come from a man in his fifties or sixties who received an inactivated influenza vaccine.

V usage is TRBV29-1 and J usage is TRBJ2-5; 8 bases line up with TRBD1. V lost 8 bases to trimming and J lost 1 base; unmatched junction nucleotides: 6. The CDR3 runs 13 residues. Germline V gene sequence: CDR1 SQVTM, CDR2 ANQGSEA. The CDR3 spells CSHRTGSQETQYF. For the CDR3, the DNA is TGCAGCCATCGGACAGGGAGCCAAGAGACCCAGTACTTC.

The genes are TRBV12-3 or TRBV12-4 and TRBJ1-4; D unclear. There are 14 residues in the CDR3. V lost 5 bases and J 3 bases, leaving 10 bases between the germline ends. The DNA for the CDR3 is TGTGCCAGCAGTCCTCGGGCAGCTAATGAAAAACTGTTTTTT. Its translation: CASSPRAANEKLFF.

This clonotype was counted only a few times. The chain joins TRBV24-1 to TRBJ1-5; D call uncertain. V was clipped by 6 bases and J by 5 bases, with 10 bases between them. The CDR3 is 13 amino acids. CDR1 and CDR2 from the germline V gene are KGHDR and SFDVKD. The CDR3 spells CATSRDAYQPQHF. The CDR3 DNA reads as TGTGCCACCAGTCGAGACGCTTATCAGCCCCAGCATTTT.

The V call is TRBV20-1, the J call TRBJ2-7, with TRBD1 matching over 8 bases. CDR1 and CDR2 (germline): DFQATT, SNEGSKA (reference sequence). V lost 5 bases to trimming and J lost 0 bases; unmatched junction nucleotides: 9. CDR3 length equals 15 residues. The CDR3 nucleotides are TGCAGTGCTGCCGCCCGGGACAGGAGCTCCTACGAGCAGTACTTC. As protein: CSAAARDRSSYEQYF.

This clonotype has ten or more counts. This chain joins TRBV11-2 and TRBJ2-4; D tentatively fits TRBD1 or TRBD2 (5 bases each). Germline CDR1 and CDR2: SGHAT and FQNNGV. Trimming took 7 bases from V and 3 from J, leaving 25 bases between them. The CDR3 spans 18 residues. CDR3 protein: CASTRVNGAPLSKNIQYF. DNA of the CDR3: TGTGCCAGCACCAGGGTTAACGGGGCGCCCTTAAGCAAAAACATTCAGTACTTC.

This clonotype was seen more than once but under ten times. The rearrangement links TRBV27 to TRBJ2-5; tentative D call: TRBD1 (5 bases). V was cut by 5 bases and J by 4 bases, with 11 bases left in between. CDR1 is MNHEY and CDR2 is SMNVEV in the germline V gene (reference sequence). CDR3 size: 13 residues. The CDR3 here is CASSGVRGETQYF. The CDR3 bases are TGTGCCAGCAGTGGGGTTAGGGGAGAGACCCAGTACTTC.

In this sample, this clonotype turned up a few times. This chain joins TRBV29-1 and TRBJ2-5, with 10 bases matching TRBD2. Germline values: CDR1 SQVTM, CDR2 ANQGSEA. With V trimmed by 2 bases and J by 4 bases, 10 bases remained unmatched. This CDR3 contains 16 residues. This CDR3 reads CSVESGLAGDGETQYF. The CDR3 DNA sequence: TGCAGCGTTGAATCAGGGCTAGCGGGAGATGGAGAGACCCAGTACTTC.

The sample holds a few counts of this clonotype. The chain is built from TRBV10-3 and TRBJ2-1; tentative D call: TRBD2 (6 bases). The CDR3 sequence is 14 residues long. The ends were cut back, 2 bases at V and 10 bases at J, with 15 bases in the middle. Germline-derived CDR1 and CDR2 are ENHRY and SYGVKD. The CDR3 nucleotides are TGTGCCATCAGTGAGAATAGCGGAGCATCAGAGCAGTTCTTC. As protein: CAISENSGASEQFF.

The CDR3 is CSAGGQGNQPQHF. For the CDR3, the DNA is TGCAGTGCTGGGGGACAGGGGAATCAGCCCCAGCATTTT. The V call is TRBV20-1, the J call TRBJ1-5, with 10 bases that match TRBD1. Losses at the gene ends were 5 bases for V and 4 bases for J; bases not matched to a gene: 2. CDR3 length equals 13 residues. The germline gives CDR1 DFQATT, CDR2 SNEGSKA (reference sequence).

The chain recombines TRBV11-1 with TRBJ2-1, with 12 nucleotides matching TRBD2. V dropped 4 bases and J dropped 2; count of bases not matched to a gene: 12. CDR1 and CDR2 (germline): SGHAT, FQDESV (reference sequence). There are 19 residues in the CDR3. The CDR3 nucleotides read TGTGCCAGCAGCTCGTCACTTTCTAGCGGGAGGGCCGCCTACAATGAGCAGTTCTTC. Its protein product is CASSSSLSSGRAAYNEQFF.

V gene TRBV7-9 combines with J gene TRBJ1-2; unclear D gene. The CDR3 spans 11 residues. In germline, CDR1 is SEHNR, CDR2 FQNEAQ (reference sequence). The germline V and J ends were trimmed by 5 bases and 14 bases, with 15 bases remaining between them. Here the CDR3 reads CASSDHLELTF. The CDR3 nucleotides are TGTGCCAGCAGCGATCACTTGGAGTTAACCTTC.

This clonotype was counted a few times. The chain combines TRBV20-1 with TRBJ1-5; 7 positions match TRBD1. Germline V gene lookup returns CDR1 DFQATT and CDR2 SNEGSKA (reference sequence). J was trimmed by 0 bases and V by 6 bases; bases with no gene match: 8. The length of the CDR3 is 15 residues. CDR3 DNA: TGCAGTGCCTCTGGGACAGAGTATAGCAATCAGCCCCAGCATTTT. Amino acid sequence: CSASGTEYSNQPQHF.

The CDR3 loop is CASSLVLGRDSTDTQYF. CDR3 DNA: TGTGCCAGCAGTTTAGTTCTGGGGAGAGATAGCACAGATACGCAGTATTTT. V is TRBV28 and J is TRBJ2-3; TRBD2 might be the D (5 bases). Germline values: CDR1 MDHEN, CDR2 SYDVKM. This CDR3 contains 17 residues. Trimming left V 2 bases short and J 0 bases short, with 15 bases between.

This clonotype was counted between two and nine times. This rearrangement joins TRBV11-1 to TRBJ2-2; either TRBD1 or TRBD2 may fit D (5 bases each). Germline V lookup: CDR1 SGHAT, CDR2 FQDESV (reference sequence). Trimming cost V 2 bases and J 4 bases, with 20 bases left between them. CDR3 length: 18 residues. The CDR3 DNA reads TGTGCCAGCAGCTTATATGACCGAGGGGCCGAGGGCACCGGGGAGCTGTTTTTT. Its protein product is CASSLYDRGAEGTGELFF.

This clonotype was seen a handful of times. The DNA of the CDR3 is TGTGCCAGCAGCCATGATGGGGAGACCTACGAGCAGTACTTC. This translates into CASSHDGETYEQYF. The V and J genes are TRBV9 and TRBJ2-7, with D maybe TRBD2 (5 bases). Trimming left V 4 bases short and J 2 bases short, with 13 bases between. The CDR3 sequence is 14 residues long. Per germline, CDR1 SGDLS and CDR2 YYNGEE. The complete variable domain, with remaining parts taken from reference TRBV9 and TRBJ2-7, reads DSGVTQTPKHLITATGQRVTLRCSPRSGDLSVYWYQQSLDQGLQFLIQYYNGEERAKGNILERFSAQQFPDLHSELNLSSLELGDSALYFCASSHDGETYEQYFGPGTRLTVT.

This clonotype was seen a few times. The J gene is TRBJ2-1, the V gene TRBV6-2 or TRBV6-3, with 10 bases identical to TRBD2. V gave up 2 bases and J gave up 3 bases; unmatched junction bases: 7. Germline values: CDR1 MNHEY, CDR2 SVGEGT. This CDR3 has 17 amino acids. The CDR3 region has the DNA TGTGCCAGCAGTTACGACCCCGGGACTAGCGACTACAATGAGCAGTTCTTC. Protein: CASSYDPGTSDYNEQFF.

The V gene is TRBV7-9, the J gene TRBJ2-1; 7 bases are a match to TRBD2. The germline V gene has CDR1 SEHNR and CDR2 FQNEAQ (reference sequence). V shed 1 base and J 1 base; nucleotides not matched to a gene: 4. The CDR3 extends over 16 amino acids. Here the CDR3 DNA reads TGTGCCAGCAGCTTAGATCCTAGCGGATCCTACAATGAGCAGTTCTTC. This sequence encodes CASSLDPSGSYNEQFF.

The sample holds one count of this clonotype. The chain recombines TRBV3-1 with TRBJ2-2; TRBD2 matches 9 bases. Germline values: CDR1 LGHDT, CDR2 YNNKEL (reference sequence). V shed 7 bases, J shed 1 base, and the junction held 4 bases outside the gene matches. The CDR3 totals 15 residues. This chain's CDR3 is CASNLLAGNTGELFF. CDR3 sequence (DNA): TGTGCCAGCAACTTACTAGCGGGGAACACCGGGGAGCTGTTTTTT.

The CDR3: CASSEGLAEPYEQYF. The CDR3, as DNA: TGTGCCAGCAGCGAGGGACTAGCGGAACCTTACGAGCAGTACTTC. The chain uses TRBV3-1 and TRBJ2-7, with TRBD2 matching 11 bases. With 5 bases clipped from V and 4 bases from J, the junction kept 7 bases outside the gene matches. The germline gives CDR1 LGHDT, CDR2 YNNKEL (reference sequence). The CDR3 runs 15 residues.

This sequence joins TRBV7-9 and TRBJ2-3; D ambiguous. Trimming pared 6 bases from V and 6 bases from J, leaving 16 bases between. CDR1 is SEHNR and CDR2 is FQNEAQ in the germline V gene (reference sequence). The CDR3 length is 14 residues. The CDR3: CASSPRSPQDTQYF. The CDR3 DNA follows: TGTGCCAGCAGTCCGAGGAGCCCACAGGATACGCAGTATTTT.